What follows is one T cell receptor (beta chain) and its context. The sample originates from a study of blood T cell repertoires in COVID-19. Study-level information: Samples representing acute and convalescent COVID-19 were sourced from the United States, Italy and Spain. PBMCs, B-cell-depleted T cells, or T cells provided the cDNA or gDNA that made up the material.

Per the original data handling: Reference gene primer amplification gave nucleated cell count estimates. The repertoire was sequenced with immunoSEQ multiplex PCR; TCRdb's copy has only in-frame clones and lacks some. The V and J calls and the clone size are those of that table, but D and trimming were determined from the DNA. The table shows more than 95,000 clones, with 84% occurring only once. Germline lookup yields CDR1 SGHNT and CDR2 YYREEE (reference sequence). The V gene lost 2 bases and the J gene lost 5 bases, with 8 bases spanning the gap. This CDR3 is 13 amino acids long. The sample was peripheral blood. The chain links TRBV5-4 to TRBJ2-1; D gene ambiguous. This sequence was found in a human donor in a cohort sampled during active COVID-19. The CDR3 is CASSFNANNEQFF. CDR3 in DNA: TGTGCCAGCAGCTTCAATGCGAACAATGAGCAGTTCTTC.